This T cell receptor (beta chain) appears in the sequencing data of a study of T cell clusters in autoimmune cytopenias. TRB rearrangements were amplified by touch-down multiplex PCR with mixed TRB-A/B primers. TCRdb re-called the multiplex PCR reads and shows each CDR3 protein once, DNA omitted. The sample includes under 9,000 distinct CDR3 sequences. Overall study results and limits: TRB repertoire shifts in secondary cytopenia and chronic lymphocytic leukemia mostly reflected lymphoma, not autoimmunity. Active autoimmune hepatitis patients had almost three-fold fewer exclusive TRB clusters than healthy donors.

TRB was amplified from about 250 ng of peripheral blood genomic DNA per sample. In germline, CDR1 is GTSNPN, CDR2 SVGIG (reference sequence). This CDR3 comprises 13 residues. Of note for this clonotype: Antigen specificity is unknown.

These data were also reused for a study on T cell repertoires in aging, cancer and after chemotherapy. That publication notes: In each cancer cohort, median generation probability increased across chemotherapy, suggesting thymic output rebounded.

The V gene is TRBV30, the J gene TRBJ2-1; the TCRdb D gene call, TRBD1, has no DNA to confirm it. What was sequenced was peripheral blood. The clonotype comes from a human donor in good health. The CDR3 sequence: CAWSVRRNNEQFF.